This TCR beta chain was observed in a study of blood T cell repertoires in COVID-19. Trimming took 3 bases from V and 5 from J, leaving 13 bases between them. Germline V gives CDR1 LNHDA, CDR2 SQIVND (reference sequence). The CDR3 spans 14 residues. The authors' processing: From reference gene primer amplification, estimates of nucleated cell counts were derived. Produced via immunoSEQ multiplex PCR; TCRdb's table is partial and in-frame only. That table gives V, J and clone size, and the DNA gave D and trimming. The sample includes just over 85,000 clones, roughly nine tenths seen only once; the top ten take over 7%.

The specimen sequenced was peripheral blood. This receptor was identified in a man in his forties or fifties with acute or convalescent COVID-19. The chain employs TRBV19 and TRBJ1-2; TRBD1 is a possible D gene (5 bases). The CDR3 bases are TGTGCCAGTAGTATTTTGGGGCCGCCTTATGGCTACACCTTC. This codes for CASSILGPPYGYTF.